What follows are 15 T cell receptor beta chains derived from one specimen sequenced in a study of T cells in Graves' hyperthyroidism and ophthalmopathy. The investigators amplified TCR beta CDR3 regions from RNA transcripts. The HTBI primer set served for first-round RT-PCR of the TCR CDR3. One entry per CDR3 protein results from TCRdb running MiXCR on the multiplex PCR reads. Here the sample spans 480,000 or so distinct CDR3 sequences, about 45% being singletons. The sequencing sample was made of peripheral blood or thyroid tissue (not recorded which). These receptors were taken from an adult woman with Graves' disease, either hyperthyroidism or ophthalmopathy (not recorded which).

This chain connects TRBV14 to TRBJ1-3; D not certain. Germline loops: CDR1 SGHDN, CDR2 FVKESK. The CDR3 runs 17 residues. V lost 0 bases to trimming and J lost 0 bases, with 12 bases between them. CDR3 protein: CASSQESRAYSGNTIYF. CDR3 coding DNA: TGTGCCAGCAGCCAAGAGTCAAGGGCCTACTCTGGAAACACCATATATTTT.

This clonotype was detected ten times or more. This chain links TRBV7-2 with TRBJ2-7; D unresolved. Per germline, CDR1 SGHTA and CDR2 FQGNSA. There are 12 residues in the CDR3. Trimming removed 1 base from V and 7 bases from J, with 8 bases in between. The CDR3 DNA follows: TGTGCCAGCAGCTTAGAGTTGGGGGAGCAGTACTTC. Protein: CASSLELGEQYF.

This clonotype occurred many times. The V gene is TRBV19, the J gene TRBJ2-5, with D possibly matching TRBD2 (6 bases). V dropped 3 bases and J dropped 0 bases, with 8 bases sitting between them. The germline V gene encodes CDR1 LNHDA and CDR2 SQIVND (reference sequence). The CDR3 covers 14 residues. The CDR3 reads CASSIRGYQETQYF. CDR3 bases: TGTGCCAGTAGTATTCGGGGGTACCAAGAGACCCAGTACTTC. Complete variable domain (other parts from reference TRBV19 and TRBJ2-5): DGGITQSPKYLFRKEGQNVTLSCEQNLNHDAMYWYRQDPGQGLRLIYYSQIVNDFQKGDIAEGYSVSREKKESFPLTVTSAQKNPTAFYLCASSIRGYQETQYFGPGTRLLVL.

This clonotype is a singleton in its sample. V gene TRBV5-6 combines with J gene TRBJ1-1, with no clear D. The CDR3 runs 13 residues. CDR1 SGHDT and CDR2 YYEEEE come from the germline V gene. The V end was cut by 3 bases, the J end by 4 bases, with 10 bases between. The CDR3 DNA follows: TGTGCCAGCAGCTCCCGAGCCTTCACTGAAGCTTTCTTT. It translates to CASSSRAFTEAFF.

This clonotype was picked up many times. The limits of the CDR3 on the DNA are not certain, so only TCRdb's listed CDR3 is given. The J gene is TRBJ1-2, the V gene TRBV29-1. With termini counted, the CDR3 has 11 amino acids. CDR1 SQVTM and CDR2 ANQGSEA come from the germline V gene. This CDR3 is CSVGEGAVHTF.

In the case of this clonotype: Sequence at one end of the junction differs from germline and may be a read error. The J gene is TRBJ2-6, the V gene TRBV2; D remains ambiguous. There are 9 residues in the CDR3. From germline, CDR1 is SNHLY and CDR2 FYNNEI. Here the CDR3 reads CASSRLEAF. The CDR3 DNA is TGTGCCAGCAGTAGGCTCGAAGCTTTC.

The table lists this clonotype with many counts. V usage is TRBV24-1 and J usage is TRBJ1-5, with D uncertain. The germline V gene encodes CDR1 KGHDR and CDR2 SFDVKD. The ends were cut back, 6 bases at V and 0 bases at J, with 8 bases in the middle. This CDR3 is built from 14 residues. CDR3 sequence: CATSTEHSNQPQHF. The CDR3 DNA reads TGTGCCACCAGTACTGAACATAGCAATCAGCCCCAGCATTTT.

CDR3 sequence reads: CASSTLKDSQETQYF. In DNA, the CDR3 is TGTGCCAGTAGTACGCTTAAGGACAGTCAAGAGACCCAGTACTTC. The chain links TRBV19 to TRBJ2-5; D possibly corresponds to TRBD1 (6 bases). This CDR3 has 15 amino acids. CDR1 LNHDA and CDR2 SQIVND come from the germline V gene (reference sequence). V shed 4 bases and J shed 2 bases, with 14 bases lying between them.

V usage is TRBV7-9 and J usage is TRBJ2-7; tentative D call: TRBD1 (5 bases). Trimming shortened V by 2 bases and J by 7 bases, and 18 bases separated the two germline ends. The CDR3 spans 15 residues. CDR1 SEHNR and CDR2 FQNEAQ come from the germline V gene (reference sequence). CDR3 region: CASSLPSQGLGEQYF. The CDR3 DNA reads as TGTGCCAGCAGCTTACCCTCGCAGGGCCTGGGGGAGCAGTACTTC.

The V call is TRBV11-2, the J call TRBJ2-7, with D tentatively TRBD1 or TRBD2 (6 bases each). CDR1 and CDR2 (germline): SGHAT, FQNNGV. V was pared by 5 bases and J by 5 bases, with 16 bases between. This CDR3 is 14 amino acids long. CDR3 sequence: CASSRGTSPHEQYF. The CDR3, as DNA: TGTGCCAGCAGCAGGGGGACTTCTCCCCACGAGCAGTACTTC.

The chain combines TRBV7-8 with TRBJ1-5; TRBD1 might be the D (5 bases). V lost 5 bases and J 1 base, leaving 12 bases between the germline ends. This CDR3 spans 15 amino acids. Germline loops: CDR1 SGHVS, CDR2 FQNEAQ. The CDR3 DNA follows: TGTGCCAGCAGCCCGGGGGTCCACAGCAATCAGCCCCAGCATTTT. Its protein product is CASSPGVHSNQPQHF.

This clonotype was seen ten or more times. One end of the junction does not line up with germline, which may come from a read error. The rearrangement links TRBV7-3 to TRBJ1-1, with TRBD1 as a possible D gene (5 bases). CDR1 and CDR2 from the germline V gene are SGHTA and FQGTGA. This CDR3 region has 17 residues. CDR3 sequence reads: CASSLSGGMRAGSEAFF. The CDR3 DNA reads TGTGCCAGCAGCTTATCGGGGGGAATGAGAGCCGGGTCTGAGGCTTTCTTT.

The chain has TRBV7-9 and TRBJ1-2, with 7 bases that match TRBD1. Germline V gives CDR1 SEHNR, CDR2 FQNEAQ (reference sequence). J was trimmed by 3 bases and V by 7 bases; bases with no gene match: 8. The CDR3 spans 14 residues. Here the CDR3 reads CASIARGTDYGYTF. The CDR3 coding sequence is TGTGCCAGCATAGCCAGGGGGACTGACTATGGCTACACCTTC.

This clonotype has a handful of counts. The junction differs from germline at one of its ends, possibly a read error. The chain carries TRBV5-1 and TRBJ2-7; no clear D. Germline CDR1 and CDR2: SGHRS and YFSETQ. The CDR3 covers 14 residues. CDR3 residues: CASSRSGRNYEQYF. The CDR3 DNA sequence: TGTGCCAGCAGTAGGTCCGGACGCAACTACGAGCAGTACTTC. The full variable domain, rest sourced from reference TRBV5-1 and TRBJ2-7, is KAGVTQTPRYLIKTRGQQVTLSCSPISGHRSVSWYQQTPGQGLQFLFEYFSETQRNKGNFPGRFSGRQFSNSRSEMNVSTLELGDSALYLCASSRSGRNYEQYFGPGTRLTVT.

V gene TRBV10-3 combines with J gene TRBJ1-1, with 7 positions matching TRBD1. The germline CDR1 and CDR2 sequences are ENHRY and SYGVKD. The CDR3 loop spans 12 amino acids. V dropped 7 bases and J dropped 7; count of bases not matched to a gene: 6. In DNA, the CDR3 is TGTGCCATCAATGCGGGACAGAATGAAGCTTTCTTT. It is translated as CAINAGQNEAFF.